This passage covers 17 T cell receptor beta chains from one sample sequenced in a study of CXCR3-negative and CXCR3-positive naive CD8 T cells. Each TRB cDNA library was prepared by 5' RACE (with UMI labels). For each CDR3 protein, TCRdb gives one entry from its re-call of the 5' RACE reads, without DNA. The sample data list tens of thousands of distinct CDR3 sequences. The material sequenced was naive CXCR3- CD8+ T cells from blood. Subset specified: CD45RO-CCR7+CD27+CD95- naive CD8+ T cells lacking CXCR3 (TNR3-). The receptors were sampled from a human donor in good health. Some clones in this sample may be carry-over from other donors' samples.

This chain connects TRBV7-3 to TRBJ2-1; the D call of TRBD2 rests on TCRdb alone, since no DNA is present to check it. The V gene's germline CDR1 is SGHTA and CDR2 FQGTGA. The CDR3 extends over 14 amino acids. The CDR3: CASSPWASYNEQFF. Full variable domain (remainder filled in from reference TRBV7-3 and TRBJ2-1): GAGVSQTPSNKVTEKGKYVELRCDPISGHTALYWYRQSLGQGPEFLIYFQGTGAADDSGLPNDRFFAVRPEGSVSTLKIQRTERGDSAVYLCASSPWASYNEQFFGPGTRLTVL.

The chain uses TRBV6-2 or TRBV6-3 and TRBJ2-7; TCRdb reports TRBD1, a call that lacks DNA to check it against. CDR1 and CDR2 (germline): MNHEY, SVGEGT. This CDR3 is 12 amino acids long. The CDR3 is CASGDGTYEQYF.

The V and J genes are TRBV29-1 and TRBJ2-2; TCRdb selects TRBD1, and the lack of DNA leaves this call unchecked. This CDR3 comprises 14 residues. CDR1 SQVTM and CDR2 ANQGSEA come from the germline V gene. The CDR3 sequence: CSYKDRENTGELFF.

V gene TRBV21-1 combines with J gene TRBJ1-1; checking the TCRdb D call of TRBD1 is not possible without DNA. TRBV21-1 is given as a pseudogene. The CDR3 is 15 residues long. The CDR3 sequence is CASNKDDRGRTEAFF.

The chain has TRBV6-2 or TRBV6-3 and TRBJ2-7; lacking DNA, the TRBD2 call made by TCRdb goes unchecked. CDR3 length: 14 residues. In germline, CDR1 is MNHEY, CDR2 SVGEGT. The CDR3 here is CASSQEPGSREQYF.

The chain links TRBV6-2 or TRBV6-3 to TRBJ1-1. There are 15 residues in the CDR3. Germline loops: CDR1 MNHEY, CDR2 SVGEGT. The chain's CDR3 is CASRRSSQGDTEAFF.

J is TRBJ2-7 and V is TRBV19; absent DNA, TCRdb's TRBD2 call cannot be checked. Germline V CDR1 and CDR2: LNHDA, SQIVND (reference sequence). The CDR3 runs 14 residues. The CDR3 loop is CASSILGLSYEQYF.

The rearrangement joins TRBV7-9 to TRBJ1-6; the D call of TRBD1 rests on TCRdb alone, since no DNA is present to check it. The CDR3 runs to 18 residues. Germline V gene lookup returns CDR1 SEHNR and CDR2 FQNEAQ (reference sequence). The CDR3: CASSLRDPGVPYNSPLHF.

The rearrangement links TRBV3-1 to TRBJ2-3; TCRdb designates TRBD1, a call that cannot be tested without DNA. Germline CDR1 is LGHDT and CDR2 is YNNKEL (reference sequence). CDR3 length: 17 amino acids. The CDR3: CATDPGRGLDGTDTQYF.

The chain uses TRBV5-6 and TRBJ1-4. The germline CDR1 and CDR2 sequences are SGHDT and YYEEEE. The CDR3 spans 16 residues. The CDR3 sequence is CASSLRVSATNEKLFF.

The chain uses TRBV7-9 and TRBJ1-3; TCRdb calls TRBD1, which cannot be checked without DNA. Germline CDR1 reads SEHNR; CDR2 reads FQNEAQ (reference sequence). The CDR3 length is 15 residues. CDR3 amino acids: CASSKTTGSGNTIYF.

This sequence joins TRBV27 and TRBJ2-7; as DNA is missing, the TRBD1 call by TCRdb cannot be tested. Germline V gives CDR1 MNHEY, CDR2 SMNVEV (reference sequence). This CDR3 spans 16 amino acids. The CDR3 here is CASRPGTGLSPYEQYF.

The chain combines TRBV20-1 with TRBJ1-2; TCRdb proposes TRBD1, but this gene call is untestable without DNA. The CDR3 sequence is 14 residues long. Germline V CDR1 and CDR2: DFQATT, SNEGSKA (reference sequence). CDR3 sequence reads: CSVRDRELPYGYTF.

The rearrangement joins TRBV7-9 to TRBJ2-1; TCRdb's D call of TRBD2 is untestable without DNA. The CDR3 sequence is 15 residues long. Germline lookup yields CDR1 SEHNR and CDR2 FQNEAQ (reference sequence). The CDR3: CASSSVAGAGNEQFF.

The genes are TRBV29-1 and TRBJ2-7; TCRdb's D gene call, TRBD1, goes unchecked for lack of DNA. Germline loops: CDR1 SQVTM, CDR2 ANQGSEA. The CDR3 extends over 11 amino acids. The CDR3 protein is CSAEGGSEQYF.

The chain is built from TRBV7-9 and TRBJ2-1. CDR3 size: 11 residues. Germline V gene lookup returns CDR1 SEHNR and CDR2 FQNEAQ (reference sequence). CDR3 amino acids: CASSFGDEQFF.

The chain combines TRBV20-1 with TRBJ2-7. The CDR3 covers 13 residues. The V gene's germline CDR1 is DFQATT and CDR2 SNEGSKA (reference sequence). The CDR3 region is CSASAGDSYEQYF.